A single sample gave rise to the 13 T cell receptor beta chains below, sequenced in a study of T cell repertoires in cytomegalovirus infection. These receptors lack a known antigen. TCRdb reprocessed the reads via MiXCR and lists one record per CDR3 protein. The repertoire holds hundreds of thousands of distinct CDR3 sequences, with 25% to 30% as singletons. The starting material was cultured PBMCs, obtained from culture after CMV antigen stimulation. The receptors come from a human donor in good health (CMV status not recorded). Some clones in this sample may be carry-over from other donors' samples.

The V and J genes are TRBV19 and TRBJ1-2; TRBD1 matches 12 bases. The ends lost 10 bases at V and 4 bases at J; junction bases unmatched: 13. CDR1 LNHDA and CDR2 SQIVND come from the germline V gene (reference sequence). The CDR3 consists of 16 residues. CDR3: CATWDRGRGEFYGYTF. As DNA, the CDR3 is TGTGCCACCTGGGACAGGGGGCGCGGGGAATTCTATGGCTACACCTTC.

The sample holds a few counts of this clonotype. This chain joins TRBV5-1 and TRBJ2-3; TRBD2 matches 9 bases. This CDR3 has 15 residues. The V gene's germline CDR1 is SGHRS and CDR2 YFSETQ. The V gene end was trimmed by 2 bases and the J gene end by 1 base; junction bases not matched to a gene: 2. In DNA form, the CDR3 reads TGCGCCAGCAGCTTCGTAGCGGGGGGCACAGATACGCAGTATTTT. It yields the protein CASSFVAGGTDTQYF.

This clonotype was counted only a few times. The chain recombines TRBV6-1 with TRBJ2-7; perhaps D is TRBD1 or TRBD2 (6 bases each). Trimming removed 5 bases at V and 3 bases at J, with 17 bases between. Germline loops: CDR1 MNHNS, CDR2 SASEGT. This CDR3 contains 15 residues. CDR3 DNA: TGTGCCAGCAGTTTCACTCGGGGGCCTGGCTACGAGCAGTACTTC. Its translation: CASSFTRGPGYEQYF.

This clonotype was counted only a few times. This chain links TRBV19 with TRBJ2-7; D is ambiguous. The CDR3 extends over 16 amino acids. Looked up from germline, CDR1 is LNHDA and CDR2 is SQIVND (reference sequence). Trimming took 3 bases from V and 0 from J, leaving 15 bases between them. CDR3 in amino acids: CASSIRSTDFSYEQYF. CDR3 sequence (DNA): TGTGCCAGTAGTATTAGATCGACGGATTTCTCCTACGAGCAGTACTTC.

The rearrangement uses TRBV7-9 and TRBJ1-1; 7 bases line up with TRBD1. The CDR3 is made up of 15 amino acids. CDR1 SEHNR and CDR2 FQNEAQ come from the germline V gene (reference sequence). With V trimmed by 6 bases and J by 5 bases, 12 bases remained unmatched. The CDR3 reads CASRPKDRVGTEAFF. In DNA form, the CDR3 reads TGTGCCAGCAGACCCAAAGACAGGGTGGGGACTGAAGCTTTCTTT.

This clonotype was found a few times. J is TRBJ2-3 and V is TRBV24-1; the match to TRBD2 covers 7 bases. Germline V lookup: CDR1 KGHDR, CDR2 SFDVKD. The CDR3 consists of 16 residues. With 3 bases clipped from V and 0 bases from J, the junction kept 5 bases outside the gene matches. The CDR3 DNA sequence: TGTGCCACCAGTGATCGATCTAGCGGCAGCACAGATACGCAGTATTTT. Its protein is CATSDRSSGSTDTQYF.

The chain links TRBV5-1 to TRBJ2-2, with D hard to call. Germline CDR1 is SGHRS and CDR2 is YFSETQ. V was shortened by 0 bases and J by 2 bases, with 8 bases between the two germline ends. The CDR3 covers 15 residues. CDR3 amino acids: CASSLVQFNTGELFF. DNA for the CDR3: TGCGCCAGCAGCTTGGTTCAGTTTAACACCGGGGAGCTGTTTTTT.

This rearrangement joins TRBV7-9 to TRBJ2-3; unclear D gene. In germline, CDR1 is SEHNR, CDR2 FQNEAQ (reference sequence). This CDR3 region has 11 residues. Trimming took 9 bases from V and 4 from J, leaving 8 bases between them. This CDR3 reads CASSKADTQYF. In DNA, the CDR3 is TGTGCCAGTAGTAAGGCAGATACGCAGTATTTT.

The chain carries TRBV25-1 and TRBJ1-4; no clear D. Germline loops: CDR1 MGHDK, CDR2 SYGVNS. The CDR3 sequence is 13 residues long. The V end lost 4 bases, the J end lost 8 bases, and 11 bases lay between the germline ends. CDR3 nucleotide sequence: TGTGCCAGCAGTGTGGAGGAGGGCGAAAAACTGTTTTTT. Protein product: CASSVEEGEKLFF.

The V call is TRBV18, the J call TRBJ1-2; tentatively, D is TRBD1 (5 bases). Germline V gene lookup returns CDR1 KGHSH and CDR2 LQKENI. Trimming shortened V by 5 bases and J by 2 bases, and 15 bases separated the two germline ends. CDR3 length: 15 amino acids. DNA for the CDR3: TGTGCCAGCTCATCTAACCGGGGCACGAACTATGGCTACACCTTC. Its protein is CASSSNRGTNYGYTF. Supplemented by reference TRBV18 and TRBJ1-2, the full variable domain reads NAGVMQNPRHLVRRRGQEARLRCSPMKGHSHVYWYRQLPEEGLKFMVYLQKENIIDESGMPKERFSAEFPKEGPSILRIQQVVRGDSAAYFCASSSNRGTNYGYTFGSGTRLTVV.

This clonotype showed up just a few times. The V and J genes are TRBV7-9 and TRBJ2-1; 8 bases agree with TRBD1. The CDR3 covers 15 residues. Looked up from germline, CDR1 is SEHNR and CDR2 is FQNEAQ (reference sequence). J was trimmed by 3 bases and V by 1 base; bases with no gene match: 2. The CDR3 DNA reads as TGTGCCAGCAGCTTAGTTACAGGGGGCTACAATGAGCAGTTCTTC. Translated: CASSLVTGGYNEQFF.

Here the CDR3 reads CASSFTGSYGYTF. The CDR3 nucleotides read TGTGCCAGCAGTTTTACAGGGTCCTATGGCTACACCTTC. The J gene is TRBJ1-2, the V gene TRBV12-3 or TRBV12-4; D is perhaps TRBD1 (6 bases). The CDR3 is 13 amino acids. V lost 3 bases and J 4 bases, leaving 9 bases between the germline ends.

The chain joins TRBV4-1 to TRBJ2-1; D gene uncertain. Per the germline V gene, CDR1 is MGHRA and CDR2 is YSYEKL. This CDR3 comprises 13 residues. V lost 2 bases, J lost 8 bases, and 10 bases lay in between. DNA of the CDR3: TGCGCCAGCAGCCAACGGCTGCTGGATGAGCAGTTCTTC. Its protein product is CASSQRLLDEQFF.